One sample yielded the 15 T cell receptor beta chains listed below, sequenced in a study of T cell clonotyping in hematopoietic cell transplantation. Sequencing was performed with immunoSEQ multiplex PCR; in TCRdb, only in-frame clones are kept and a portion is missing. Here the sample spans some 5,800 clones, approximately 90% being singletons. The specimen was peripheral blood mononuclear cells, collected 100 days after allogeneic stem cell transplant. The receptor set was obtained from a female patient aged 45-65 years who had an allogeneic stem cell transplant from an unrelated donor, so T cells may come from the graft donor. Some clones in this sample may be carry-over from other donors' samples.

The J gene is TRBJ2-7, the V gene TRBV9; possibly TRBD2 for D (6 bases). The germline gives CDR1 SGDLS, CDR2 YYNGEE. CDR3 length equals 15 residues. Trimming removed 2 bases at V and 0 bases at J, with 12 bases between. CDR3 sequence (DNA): TGTGCCAGCAGCGTTCTCCCTAGCGCCTCCTACGAGCAGTACTTC. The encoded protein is CASSVLPSASYEQYF. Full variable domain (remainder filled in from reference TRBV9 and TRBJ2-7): DSGVTQTPKHLITATGQRVTLRCSPRSGDLSVYWYQQSLDQGLQFLIQYYNGEERAKGNILERFSAQQFPDLHSELNLSSLELGDSALYFCASSVLPSASYEQYFGPGTRLTVT.

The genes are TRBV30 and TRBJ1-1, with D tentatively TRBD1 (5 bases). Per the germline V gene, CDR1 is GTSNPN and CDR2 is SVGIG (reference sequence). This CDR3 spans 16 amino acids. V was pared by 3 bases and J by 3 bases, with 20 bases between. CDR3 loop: CAWRPGTVIWYTEAFF. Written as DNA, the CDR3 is TGTGCCTGGAGGCCCGGGACGGTAATTTGGTACACTGAAGCTTTCTTT.

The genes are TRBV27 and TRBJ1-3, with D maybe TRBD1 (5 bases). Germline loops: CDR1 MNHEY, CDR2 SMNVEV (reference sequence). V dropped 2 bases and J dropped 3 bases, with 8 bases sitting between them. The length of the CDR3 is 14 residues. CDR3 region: CASSLRGVGNTIYF. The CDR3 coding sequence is TGTGCCAGCAGTTTACGAGGGGTTGGAAACACCATATATTTT.

Here the CDR3 reads CASSLMGGALQETQYF. Written as DNA, the CDR3 is TGTGCCAGCAGCTTGATGGGGGGGGCCTTACAAGAGACCCAGTACTTC. The chain is built from TRBV25-1 and TRBJ2-5, with a possible D match to TRBD2 (7 bases). Trimming removed 6 bases from V and 2 bases from J, with 19 bases in between. CDR1 MGHDK and CDR2 SYGVNS come from the germline V gene. This CDR3 region has 16 residues.

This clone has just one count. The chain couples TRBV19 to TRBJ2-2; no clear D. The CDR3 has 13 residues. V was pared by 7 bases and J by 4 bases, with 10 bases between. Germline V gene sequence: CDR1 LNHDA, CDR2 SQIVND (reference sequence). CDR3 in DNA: TGTGCCAGTAAGGTCACGGGCACCGGGGAGCTGTTTTTT. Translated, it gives CASKVTGTGELFF.

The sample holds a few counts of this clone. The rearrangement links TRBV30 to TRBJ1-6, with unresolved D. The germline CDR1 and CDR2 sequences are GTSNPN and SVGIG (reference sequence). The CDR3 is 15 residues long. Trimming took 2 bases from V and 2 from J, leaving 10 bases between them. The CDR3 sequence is CAWSRVSTYNSPLHF. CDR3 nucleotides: TGTGCCTGGAGTAGGGTCTCGACCTATAATTCACCCCTCCACTTT.

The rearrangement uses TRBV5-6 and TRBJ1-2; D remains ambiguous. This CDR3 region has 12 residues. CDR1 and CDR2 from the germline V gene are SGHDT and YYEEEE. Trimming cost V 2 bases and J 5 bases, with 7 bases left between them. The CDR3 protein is CASSLGGYGYTF. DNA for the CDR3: TGTGCCAGCAGCTTAGGAGGGTATGGCTACACCTTC.

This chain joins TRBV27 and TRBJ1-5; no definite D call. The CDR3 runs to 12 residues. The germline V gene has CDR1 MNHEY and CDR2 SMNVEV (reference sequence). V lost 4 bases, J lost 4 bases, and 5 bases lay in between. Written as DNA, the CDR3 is TGTGCCAGCAGTTACTTAAATCAGCCCCAGCATTTT. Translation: CASSYLNQPQHF.

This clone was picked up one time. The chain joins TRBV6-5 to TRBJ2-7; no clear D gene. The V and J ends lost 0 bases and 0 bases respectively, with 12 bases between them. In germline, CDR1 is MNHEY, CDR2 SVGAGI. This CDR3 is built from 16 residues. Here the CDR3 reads CASSYSMPVHSYEQYF. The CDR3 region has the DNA TGTGCCAGCAGTTACTCAATGCCAGTTCACTCCTACGAGCAGTACTTC.

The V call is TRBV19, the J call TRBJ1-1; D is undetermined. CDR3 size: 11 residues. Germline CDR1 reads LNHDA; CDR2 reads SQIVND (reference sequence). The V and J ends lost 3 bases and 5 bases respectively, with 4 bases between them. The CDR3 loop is CASSIGTEAFF. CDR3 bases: TGTGCCAGTAGTATTGGGACTGAAGCTTTCTTT.

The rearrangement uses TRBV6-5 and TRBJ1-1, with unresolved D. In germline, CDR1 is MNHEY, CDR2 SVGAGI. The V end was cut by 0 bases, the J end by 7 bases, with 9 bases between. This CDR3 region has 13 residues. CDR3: CASSYSTGGEAFF. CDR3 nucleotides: TGTGCCAGCAGTTACTCGACCGGAGGTGAAGCTTTCTTT.

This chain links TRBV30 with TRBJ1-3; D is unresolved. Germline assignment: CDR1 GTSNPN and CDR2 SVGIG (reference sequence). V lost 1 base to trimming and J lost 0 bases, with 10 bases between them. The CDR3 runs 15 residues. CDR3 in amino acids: CAWSGEPSSGNTIYF. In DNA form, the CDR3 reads TGTGCCTGGAGTGGAGAACCCTCCTCTGGAAACACCATATATTTT.

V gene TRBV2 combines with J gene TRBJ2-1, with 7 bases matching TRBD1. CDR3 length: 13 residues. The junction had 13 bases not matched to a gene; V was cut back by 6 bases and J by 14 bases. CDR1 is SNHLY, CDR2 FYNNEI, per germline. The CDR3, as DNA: TGTGCCAGCAGATACAGCACCACAGGGGTCGAGTTCTTC. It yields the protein CASRYSTTGVEFF.

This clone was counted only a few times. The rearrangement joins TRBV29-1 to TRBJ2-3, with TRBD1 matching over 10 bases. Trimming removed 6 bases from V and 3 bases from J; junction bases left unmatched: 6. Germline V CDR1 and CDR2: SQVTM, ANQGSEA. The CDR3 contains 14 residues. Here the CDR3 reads CSVRRGQGTDTQYF. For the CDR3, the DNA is TGCAGCGTCAGAAGGGGACAGGGGACAGATACGCAGTATTTT.

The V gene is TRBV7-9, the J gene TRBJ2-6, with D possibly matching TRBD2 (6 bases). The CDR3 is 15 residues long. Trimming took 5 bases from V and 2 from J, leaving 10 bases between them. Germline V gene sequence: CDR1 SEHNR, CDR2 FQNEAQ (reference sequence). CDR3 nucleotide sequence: TGTGCCAGCAGCCTCGCGGGACCTGGGGCCAACGTCCTGACTTTC. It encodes CASSLAGPGANVLTF.